Here is one TCR beta chain with its context. Reasons for excluding patients were uncontrolled infection, other autoimmune disease, pregnancy or lactation. Germline values: CDR1 MNHEY, CDR2 SVGAGI. Losses at the gene ends were 4 bases for V and 3 bases for J; bases not matched to a gene: 4. The CDR3 runs 14 residues. The sample belongs to a study of T cells in Graves' hyperthyroidism and ophthalmopathy. TCR beta CDR3 regions were amplified from RNA. The primer set for the first-round RT-PCR of the TCR CDR3 was HTBI. TCRdb re-derived calls from the multiplex PCR reads in MiXCR, one entry per CDR3 protein. The sample includes about 840,000 distinct CDR3 sequences, around 38% of them seen just once.

Sequences were obtained from blood. The clonotype originates from a man aged 18 to 29 with Graves' hyperthyroidism. The V and J genes are TRBV6-5 and TRBJ2-5; the match to TRBD2 covers 8 bases. As DNA, the CDR3 is TGTGCCAGCAGTTTAGCCGGGAGGGAAGAGACCCAGTACTTC. Amino acid sequence: CASSLAGREETQYF.